This TCR beta chain was sequenced for a study of OX40 agonist ivuxolimab in advanced cancers. About the study: The dose-escalation cohort had hepatocellular carcinoma, melanoma, renal cell or head and neck cancer.

Profiling relied on immunoSEQ multiplex PCR, and the TCRdb table lists in-frame clones only, not all of them. The sample includes 85,000 to 100,000 clones, 90% to 95% seen only once; the top ten take around 0.28%. Study conclusions and caveats: On average, CD8+ T cells showed a greater number of expanded clones than CD4+.

This CDR3 has 15 residues. The V end was cut by 2 bases, the J end by 5 bases, with 16 bases between. CDR1 MDHEN and CDR2 SYDVKM come from the germline V gene. As regards this clone: What it binds is unknown.

The receptor's source is an adult with an advanced solid tumor such as melanoma, head and neck, liver or kidney cancer. This chain uses TRBV28 with TRBJ2-7; D could derive from TRBD1 or TRBD2 (7 bases each). The input for sequencing was CD4+ or CD8+ T cells sorted from blood, taken in a trial of the OX40 agonist ivuxolimab. The CDR3 region has the DNA TGTGCCAGCAGTTTACGGGGAGGGGGCATCAACGAGCAGTACTTC. This translates into CASSLRGGGINEQYF.